The 21 T cell receptor beta chains reported below all come from one sample, sequenced in a study of CD8+ T cells in alopecia areata. cDNA reverse transcribed from extracted RNA served as the sequencing template. The protocol was immunoSEQ multiplex PCR, while the TCRdb copy is restricted to in-frame clones and leaves out a portion. The sample has about 190,000 clones; about 60% are singletons. The material sequenced was CD4+ T cells sorted from blood, taken at week 0. The receptors derive from a human donor with alopecia areata.

This clone has just one count. The chain uses TRBV6-5 and TRBJ1-6; D gene unclear. This CDR3 has 12 amino acids. V shed 2 bases and J shed 13 bases, with 9 bases lying between them. Germline-derived CDR1 and CDR2 are MNHEY and SVGAGI. CDR3 sequence reads: CASSYLGGPLHF. CDR3 DNA sequence: TGTGCCAGCAGTTACCTTGGCGGCCCCCTCCACTTT.

This clone was detected only a few times. This chain's CDR3 is CASSYFGGRSYEQYF. The CDR3 nucleotides are TGTGCCAGCAGTTACTTCGGGGGCCGGTCCTACGAGCAGTACTTC. The chain combines TRBV6-5 with TRBJ2-7; either TRBD1 or TRBD2 may supply D (6 bases each). The CDR3 is 15 amino acids. Trimming took 1 base from V and 1 from J, leaving 11 bases between them. Germline V gene data show CDR1 as MNHEY and CDR2 as SVGAGI.

The chain employs TRBV9 and TRBJ2-3; D remains ambiguous. With 3 bases removed from V and 5 bases from J, the gap between germline ends came to 13 bases. Germline V lookup: CDR1 SGDLS, CDR2 YYNGEE. CDR3 length: 14 amino acids. CDR3 sequence (DNA): TGTGCCAGCAGCGCAGAGACGTGGGGAGATACGCAGTATTTT. It is translated as CASSAETWGDTQYF.

This chain uses TRBV7-6 with TRBJ2-7; D is perhaps TRBD1 (6 bases). With 5 bases removed from V and 2 bases from J, the gap between germline ends came to 13 bases. The CDR3 loop spans 14 amino acids. The germline CDR1 and CDR2 sequences are SGHVS and FNYEAQ. The CDR3 DNA follows: TGTGCCAGCAGCCCCCGGGACATAACCTACGAGCAGTACTTC. Residues: CASSPRDITYEQYF.

The genes are TRBV7-9 and TRBJ2-7; D is ambiguous. Germline CDR1 is SEHNR and CDR2 is FQNEAQ (reference sequence). V gave up 3 bases and J gave up 2 bases, with 8 bases separating them. The CDR3 spans 13 residues. The chain's CDR3 is CASSFSEAYEQYF. The DNA of the CDR3 is TGTGCCAGCAGCTTCTCGGAAGCCTACGAGCAGTACTTC.

The chain is built from TRBV4-2 and TRBJ1-2; the match to TRBD1 covers 7 bases. Losses at the gene ends were 3 bases for V and 3 bases for J; bases not matched to a gene: 4. Germline assignment: CDR1 LGHNA and CDR2 YNFKEQ. The CDR3 sequence is 14 residues long. The CDR3, as DNA: TGTGCCAGCAGCCAGGGTGGACAGGACTATGGCTACACCTTC. Translating gives CASSQGGQDYGYTF.

This clone appeared once. This chain links TRBV2 with TRBJ2-1; the D is unclear. The CDR3 runs to 10 residues. Germline lookup yields CDR1 SNHLY and CDR2 FYNNEI. The V gene lost 4 bases and the J gene lost 12 bases, with 7 bases spanning the gap. The CDR3 DNA reads as TGTGCCAGCAGTGTCGGCTTGCAGTTCTTC. This gives the protein CASSVGLQFF. Based on the CDR3 plus reference TRBV2 and TRBJ2-1, the full variable domain is EPEVTQTPSHQVTQMGQEVILRCVPISNHLYFYWYRQILGQKVEFLVSFYNNEISEKSEIFDDQFSVERPDGSNFTLKIRSTKLEDSAMYFCASSVGLQFFGPGTRLTVL.

This clone was counted a few times. The rearrangement uses TRBV4-1 and TRBJ1-1; TRBD1 agrees at 7 bases. Germline V gene lookup returns CDR1 MGHRA and CDR2 YSYEKL. J lost 5 bases, V lost 0 bases, and 3 bases had no gene match. The CDR3 is 14 residues long. The CDR3 loop reads CASSQDRGRTEAFF. In DNA form, the CDR3 reads TGCGCCAGCAGCCAAGATAGGGGGCGAACTGAAGCTTTCTTT.

This clone was counted only a few times. CDR3: CSVHQGGDYGYTF. CDR3 in DNA: TGCAGCGTACACCAGGGGGGGGACTATGGCTACACCTTC. The chain employs TRBV29-1 and TRBJ1-2; TRBD1 matches at 7 bases. Per the germline V gene, CDR1 is SQVTM and CDR2 is ANQGSEA. The CDR3 runs to 13 residues. Trimming removed 6 bases from V and 3 bases from J; junction bases left unmatched: 7.

This clone was detected only a few times. The V call is TRBV29-1, the J call TRBJ2-1; D remains ambiguous. Trimming pared 5 bases from V and 7 bases from J, leaving 6 bases between. Germline V gives CDR1 SQVTM, CDR2 ANQGSEA. The CDR3 is 10 amino acids. This CDR3 reads CSVSENEQFF. The DNA for the CDR3 is TGCAGCGTTTCTGAGAATGAGCAGTTCTTC.

This clone turned up a few times. The chain has TRBV10-3 and TRBJ2-3; tentatively, D is TRBD1 or TRBD2 (5 bases each). The V end was cut by 3 bases, the J end by 1 base, with 8 bases between. The germline V gene has CDR1 ENHRY and CDR2 SYGVKD. The CDR3 loop spans 14 amino acids. The CDR3 sequence is CAISDRGGTDTQYF. The CDR3 bases are TGTGCCATCAGTGATCGGGGCGGCACAGATACGCAGTATTTT.

This chain joins TRBV4-2 and TRBJ1-4; 7 bases are shared with TRBD1. CDR3 length: 16 amino acids. From germline, CDR1 is LGHNA and CDR2 YNFKEQ. Losses at the gene ends were 0 bases for V and 3 bases for J; bases not matched to a gene: 4. The CDR3: CASSQERGTANEKLFF. CDR3 bases: TGTGCCAGCAGCCAAGAACGCGGGACAGCTAATGAAAAACTGTTTTTT.

This clone was detected only a few times. V and J are TRBV29-1 and TRBJ2-7; tentatively, D is TRBD1 (5 bases). The CDR3 has 13 residues. V was trimmed by 5 bases and J by 1 base, leaving 12 bases between them. CDR1 SQVTM and CDR2 ANQGSEA come from the germline V gene. CDR3 coding DNA: TGCAGCGTTCCGGGCCCAGGGTCCTACGAGCAGTACTTC. Residues: CSVPGPGSYEQYF.

This rearrangement joins TRBV7-8 to TRBJ2-2; D gene unclear. Germline CDR1 and CDR2: SGHVS and FQNEAQ. This CDR3 has 14 amino acids. The V end was cut by 3 bases, the J end by 5 bases, with 10 bases between. The DNA of the CDR3 is TGTGCCAGCAGCTTTAGACTCATAACCGGGGAGCTGTTTTTT. It translates to CASSFRLITGELFF. Full variable domain (missing parts from reference TRBV7-8 and TRBJ2-2): GAGVSQSPRYKVAKRGQDVALRCDPISGHVSLFWYQQALGQGPEFLTYFQNEAQLDKSGLPSDRFFAERPEGSVSTLKIQRTQQEDSAVYLCASSFRLITGELFFGEGSRLTVL.

On this clone: At one of its ends the junction is not consistent with the germline gene, which may arise from a read error. The CDR3 sequence: CSAREPGQSFF. Here the CDR3 DNA reads TGCAGTGCTAGAGAACCCGGACAGTCCTTCTTC. J is TRBJ1-2 and V is TRBV20-1, with D perhaps matching TRBD1 (6 bases). Germline CDR1 is DFQATT and CDR2 is SNEGSKA (reference sequence). The CDR3 length is 11 residues.

This clone has just a few counts. The chain uses TRBV5-1 and TRBJ2-5; 9 nucleotides align to TRBD2. Trimming removed 2 bases from V and 5 bases from J; junction bases left unmatched: 4. Germline V gives CDR1 SGHRS, CDR2 YFSETQ. This CDR3 region has 14 residues. CDR3 coding DNA: TGCGCCAGCAGCTTCCGGACTAGCGTGGAGACCCAGTACTTC. This codes for CASSFRTSVETQYF.

This rearrangement joins TRBV30 to TRBJ2-7; D possibly corresponds to TRBD2 (6 bases). This CDR3 is 15 amino acids long. CDR1 and CDR2 (germline): GTSNPN, SVGIG (reference sequence). The V end was cut by 0 bases, the J end by 7 bases, with 19 bases between. In nucleotides, the CDR3 is TGTGCCTGGAGTGTATCCGTATTTATCCGGGGGGAGCAGTACTTC. This codes for CAWSVSVFIRGEQYF.

The rearrangement links TRBV20-1 to TRBJ1-2, with D unclear. Trimming shortened V by 1 base and J by 7 bases, and 7 bases separated the two germline ends. The germline gives CDR1 DFQATT, CDR2 SNEGSKA (reference sequence). The CDR3 has 11 residues. The CDR3 DNA follows: TGCAGTGCTAGAGGTTCTGGTGGCTACACCTTC. Amino acids: CSARGSGGYTF.

This chain connects TRBV29-1 to TRBJ1-1, with a possible D match to TRBD1 (5 bases). CDR1 is SQVTM and CDR2 is ANQGSEA in the germline V gene. V lost 7 bases and J 0 bases, leaving 12 bases between the germline ends. The CDR3 sequence is 13 residues long. CDR3 nucleotides: TGCAGCGGCGTTGGGGGAATGAACACTGAAGCTTTCTTT. Its protein is CSGVGGMNTEAFF.

The CDR3 region is CASSQDGGDYNEQFF. CDR3 in DNA: TGTGCCAGCAGCCAAGATGGAGGGGACTACAATGAGCAGTTCTTC. The V gene is TRBV4-2, the J gene TRBJ2-1; D is possibly TRBD2 (6 bases). CDR3 length equals 15 residues. Germline CDR1 LGHNA, CDR2 YNFKEQ. Deletions cut 0 bases from V and 3 bases from J, with 9 bases between.

This clone was counted between two and nine times. The rearrangement links TRBV4-1 to TRBJ2-5; D perhaps matches TRBD2 (5 bases). Germline loops: CDR1 MGHRA, CDR2 YSYEKL. This CDR3 comprises 15 residues. The V and J ends lost 0 bases and 5 bases respectively, with 13 bases between them. This CDR3 reads CASSQERAGRETQYF. The CDR3 nucleotides read TGCGCCAGCAGCCAAGAGCGGGCAGGCCGGGAGACCCAGTACTTC.